The rows below give T cell receptor beta chains drawn from one sample of a study of blood T cell repertoires in COVID-19. Here immunoSEQ multiplex PCR was the method, and the copy in TCRdb shows in-frame clones only, minus some. The sample has 200,000 to 250,000 clones, 88% seen once. The sequencing sample was made of PBMCs or T cells enriched from blood (not recorded which). These receptors all stem from a woman aged 25-40 years who had been exposed to COVID-19. Both conserved end residues are part of each CDR3. D genes are given only for firm matches. Not all rows give a size; the values are once, few, many and, for expanded clones, a class.

j_call cdr3_length v_call clone_size d_call cdr3_aa cdr3_nt
TRBJ1-5 14 TRBV2 - - CASSDFRGLGPQHF TGTGCCAGCAGTGATTTTAGGGGTTTGGGACCCCAGCATTTT
TRBJ2-7 14 TRBV5-1 - TRBD2 CASSESGRSIPRYF TGCGCCAGCAGCGAAAGCGGGAGATCAATCCCGCGGTACTTC
TRBJ1-2 15 TRBV18 - TRBD1 CASSSSGTGGFGYTF TGTGCCAGCTCATCATCCGGGACAGGGGGTTTTGGCTACACCTTC
TRBJ2-7 16 TRBV27 - - CASSLTPGSSSYEQYF TGTGCCAGCAGTTTAACCCCGGGGAGCAGCTCCTACGAGCAGTACTTC
TRBJ2-3 14 TRBV5-4 - - CASSFGGTTDTQYF TGTGCCAGCAGCTTTGGGGGGACCACAGATACGCAGTATTTT
TRBJ2-7 16 TRBV9 - TRBD1 CASSVEGRGRCCEQYF TGTGCCAGCAGCGTAGAAGGAAGGGGGCGATGCTGCGAGCAGTACTTC
TRBJ1-2 14 TRBV29-1 once - CSVFPRENNYGYTF TGCAGCGTTTTCCCTCGAGAAAATAACTATGGCTACACCTTC
TRBJ1-3 17 TRBV19 - TRBD1 CASSVYSGTGFGNTIYF TGTGCCAGTAGCGTTTACTCCGGGACAGGGTTTGGAAACACCATATATTTT
TRBJ1-4 16 TRBV5-1 - - CASSSGGPSTNEKLFF TGCGCCAGCAGCTCCGGAGGGCCCTCAACTAATGAAAAACTGTTTTTT
TRBJ1-2 15 TRBV3-1/TRBV3-2 - TRBD1 CASSPSGQGAPGYTF TGTGCCAGCAGCCCTTCGGGTCAGGGGGCGCCCGGCTACACCTTC
TRBJ2-7 14 TRBV16 few - CASSQSLNTYEQYF TGTGCCAGCAGCCAATCTCTCAACACCTACGAGCAGTACTTC
TRBJ1-2 14 TRBV15 - - CATSDPRRQSGYTF TGTGCCACCAGCGACCCCCGAAGACAGAGTGGCTACACCTTC
TRBJ1-5 16 TRBV28 - - CASSYSRGLYNQPQHF TGTGCCAGCAGTTACTCGAGAGGCCTATACAATCAGCCCCAGCATTTT
TRBJ2-1 15 TRBV28 - TRBD2 CASSLLAGVNNEQFF TGTGCCAGCAGCTTGCTAGCGGGGGTAAACAATGAGCAGTTCTTC
TRBJ1-1 15 TRBV11-2 once TRBD1 CASSTSGQGHTEAFF TGTGCCAGCAGCACCTCCGGACAGGGCCACACTGAAGCTTTCTTT
TRBJ2-7 14 TRBV5-1 - - CASSQGGLAYEQYF TGCGCCAGCAGCCAAGGCGGACTGGCCTACGAGCAGTACTTC
TRBJ1-1 15 TRBV5-1 - TRBD1 CASSPPGQGATEAFF TGCGCCAGCAGCCCCCCGGGACAGGGGGCGACTGAAGCTTTCTTT
TRBJ1-1 19 TRBV4-1 - - CASSQDQGPGFLVNTEAFF TGCGCCAGCAGCCAAGATCAGGGGCCGGGTTTCTTAGTGAACACTGAAGCTTTCTTT
TRBJ1-4 16 TRBV5-1 - TRBD1 CASSFGLTGEGEKLFF TGCGCCAGCAGCTTCGGTTTGACAGGGGAGGGTGAAAAACTGTTTTTT
TRBJ2-7 13 TRBV6-5 - TRBD2 CASSPGLAFEQYF TGTGCCAGCAGTCCGGGACTAGCGTTCGAGCAGTACTTC
TRBJ2-7 16 TRBV7-7 - TRBD1 CASSPLRGQGAYEQYF TGTGCCAGCAGCCCTCTCAGGGGACAGGGCGCCTACGAGCAGTACTTC
TRBJ2-5 18 TRBV28 - TRBD1 CASSMLGQGLMYQETQYF TGTGCCAGCAGTATGTTGGGACAGGGGTTGATGTACCAAGAGACCCAGTACTTC
TRBJ2-7 17 TRBV5-1 - TRBD2 CASSLSGTSGLSYEQYF TGCGCCAGCAGCTTGTCAGGGACTAGCGGCCTCTCCTACGAGCAGTACTTC
TRBJ1-3 14 TRBV30 - TRBD1 CAWVLQGAGNTIYF TGTGCCTGGGTGCTACAGGGGGCTGGAAACACCATATATTTT
TRBJ2-7 15 TRBV3-1/TRBV3-2 - - CASSPDGGAYDEQYF TGTGCCAGCAGCCCAGATGGGGGGGCTTACGACGAGCAGTACTTC
TRBJ2-1 15 TRBV19 - - CASSIGGTRGHEQFF TGTGCCAGTAGTATAGGGGGGACCAGGGGTCATGAGCAGTTCTTC
TRBJ1-5 14 TRBV6-1 - - CASSERGQGQPQHF TGTGCCAGCAGTGAAAGGGGTCAGGGGCAGCCCCAGCATTTT
TRBJ2-7 14 TRBV5-1 - - CASSWDISSYEQYF TGCGCCAGCAGCTGGGACATCAGCTCCTACGAGCAGTACTTC
TRBJ2-7 12 TRBV2 - - CASRLDTNEQYF TGTGCCAGTCGGCTAGATACCAACGAGCAGTACTTC
TRBJ1-2 11 TRBV29-1 - - CSVGRQNGYTF TGCAGCGTTGGCAGACAGAATGGCTACACCTTC
TRBJ1-5 15 TRBV28 - - CASSFDRPLGQPQHF TGTGCCAGCAGTTTCGACAGGCCGTTAGGACAGCCCCAGCATTTT
TRBJ1-1 13 TRBV28 - - CASSFRTGTEAFF TGTGCCAGCAGTTTCAGGACGGGAACTGAAGCTTTCTTT
TRBJ1-2 13 TRBV2 - - CASSEGGDIGYTF TGTGCCAGCAGTGAAGGGGGGGATATTGGCTACACCTTC
TRBJ1-3 15 TRBV11-2 - - CASSLLGRTGNTIYF TGTGCCAGCAGCCTCCTGGGGAGGACTGGAAACACCATATATTTT
TRBJ2-3 14 TRBV11-2 - - CASSLRSGTDTQYF TGTGCCAGCAGCTTACGAAGCGGAACAGATACGCAGTATTTT
TRBJ1-1 14 TRBV5-1 - - CASSVTVGTTEAFF TGCGCCAGCAGCGTGACAGTGGGTACCACTGAAGCTTTCTTT
TRBJ1-1 13 TRBV27 - TRBD1 CASSWTGDTEAFF TGTGCCAGCAGTTGGACAGGGGACACTGAAGCTTTCTTT
TRBJ2-1 13 TRBV5-4 - - CASIHRGVDEQFF TGTGCCAGCATCCATCGCGGGGTTGATGAGCAGTTCTTC
TRBJ2-7 15 TRBV6-5 - TRBD1 CASSPGTASSYEQYF TGTGCCAGCAGTCCCGGGACAGCAAGCTCCTACGAGCAGTACTTC
TRBJ2-2 17 TRBV5-4 - - CASSLEGGGRVTGELFF TGTGCCAGCAGCTTGGAGGGGGGCGGGAGAGTTACCGGGGAGCTGTTTTTT
TRBJ2-6 14 TRBV5-1 once - CASSLAYGANVLTF TGCGCCAGCAGCTTGGCCTATGGGGCCAACGTCCTGACTTTC
TRBJ1-5 15 TRBV19 once TRBD1 CASSAGQGENQPQHF TGTGCCAGTAGTGCCGGACAGGGGGAGAATCAGCCCCAGCATTTT
TRBJ2-7 15 TRBV28 - - CASSFSQAQGREQYF TGTGCCAGCAGTTTTAGTCAGGCTCAGGGTCGAGAGCAGTACTTC
TRBJ2-7 15 TRBV4-1 - - CASSQGQGRSYEQYF TGCGCCAGCAGCCAAGGGCAGGGCAGATCCTACGAGCAGTACTTC